In this sample, the clone carrying this T cell receptor beta chain turned up a few times. The data belong to a study of T cell repertoires in cytomegalovirus infection. Germline V gives CDR1 LNHDA, CDR2 SQIVND (reference sequence). The CDR3 consists of 19 residues. Trimming at V came to 5 bases and at J to 8 bases, leaving 25 bases not matched to a gene. TCRdb re-analysed the reads in MiXCR, keeping a single row per CDR3 protein. This sample yields 400,000 to 550,000 distinct CDR3 sequences, of which 11% are seen a single time; about 9.4% belongs to the top ten. The chain is built from TRBV19 and TRBJ1-1; 8 nucleotides agree with TRBD1. Sequenced material: PBMCs. This sequence originates from a human donor in good health (CMV status not recorded). Some clones in this sample may be carry-over from other donors' samples. The CDR3 nucleotides read TGTGCCAGTAGTGCGAGACCGGGACAGGTACGAACGGGACCAAACGAAGCTTTCTTT. Its translation is CASSARPGQVRTGPNEAFF.